The rows below give T cell receptor beta chains drawn from one sample of a study of blood T cell repertoires in COVID-19. This table comes from immunoSEQ multiplex PCR, and its TCRdb copy is limited to in-frame clones, with some not included. The repertoire holds tens of thousands of clones, with roughly four fifths as singletons. Sequenced: peripheral blood. The receptors stem from an older man with COVID-19, enrolled during active disease. Both conserved end residues are part of each CDR3. The D gene is left open where the match is weak. Only part of the rows carry a size: once, few, many, or a class if the clone is expanded.

>TRBJ1-5|few|TRBV18|15|.
CASSRNRGSNQPQHF
TGTGCCAGCTCACGTAATAGGGGGAGCAATCAGCCCCAGCATTTT
>TRBJ2-2|.|TRBV5-1|15|TRBD2
CASSLTGGRAGELFF
TGCGCCAGCAGCCTAACGGGGGGTCGAGCCGGGGAGCTGTTTTTT
>TRBJ1-2|.|TRBV27|18|TRBD1
CASSPTAIGTGPAVGYTF
TGTGCCAGCAGTCCGACGGCAATAGGGACAGGGCCAGCGGTTGGCTACACCTTC
>TRBJ1-2|.|TRBV6-5|14|TRBD1
CASSTDRVVYGYTF
TGTGCCAGCAGCACGGACAGGGTGGTATATGGCTACACCTTC
>TRBJ2-7|.|TRBV28|16|.
CASSLLLPIDSYEQYF
TGTGCCAGCAGTTTATTGCTTCCCATAGACTCCTACGAGCAGTACTTC
>TRBJ1-5|.|TRBV28|18|.
CASSFNPQVIYNNQPQHF
TGTGCCAGCAGTTTTAACCCACAGGTTATCTATAACAATCAGCCCCAGCATTTT
>TRBJ2-7|once|TRBV11-3|15|TRBD2
CASSQGLAGVPEQYF
TGTGCCAGCAGCCAGGGACTAGCGGGAGTTCCCGAGCAGTACTTC
>TRBJ2-2|.|TRBV6-5|15|TRBD1
CASNSGQANTGELFF
TGTGCCAGCAATTCCGGACAGGCGAACACCGGGGAGCTGTTTTTT
>TRBJ1-2|.|TRBV9|15|.
CASSGASRVLYGYTF
TGTGCCAGCAGCGGTGCCTCCCGGGTCCTCTATGGCTACACCTTC
>TRBJ1-1|.|TRBV9|13|.
CASSVTANTEAFF
TGTGCCAGCAGCGTAACAGCGAACACTGAAGCTTTCTTT
>TRBJ2-2|.|TRBV28|17|TRBD2
CASSLWKGTRNTGELFF
TGTGCCAGCAGTTTATGGAAAGGGACTAGGAACACCGGGGAGCTGTTTTTT
>TRBJ1-5|.|TRBV10-2|13|TRBD1
CATGTGGNQPQHF
TGCGCCACCGGGACAGGGGGCAATCAGCCCCAGCATTTT
>TRBJ1-5|.|TRBV6-6|16|.
CASSYGSTDNHQPQHF
TGTGCCAGCAGTTACGGTTCGACAGACAACCATCAGCCCCAGCATTTT
>TRBJ1-3|.|TRBV6-1|17|TRBD1
CASSAPIPGGTGNTIYF
TGTGCCAGCAGTGCCCCGATACCAGGGGGAACTGGAAACACCATATATTTT
>TRBJ1-5|once|TRBV7-2|18|.
CASSLARGTAGSNQPQHF
TGTGCCAGCAGCTTAGCGCGGGGGACGGCAGGTAGCAATCAGCCCCAGCATTTT
>TRBJ1-2|few|TRBV30|15|.
CAWSVRRTDNYGYTF
TGTGCCTGGAGTGTACGACGGACAGATAACTATGGCTACACCTTC
>TRBJ2-3|.|TRBV28|17|TRBD2
CASSLRLAGAPGDTQYF
TGTGCCAGCAGTTTAAGGCTAGCGGGAGCCCCAGGAGATACGCAGTATTTT
>TRBJ1-2|.|TRBV6-5|15|TRBD1
CASSYSRDSYYGYTF
TGTGCCAGCAGTTACTCGCGGGACAGCTACTATGGCTACACCTTC
>TRBJ1-4|.|TRBV29-1|11|.
CSVQFNEKLFF
TGCAGCGTACAGTTTAATGAAAAACTGTTTTTT
>TRBJ1-1|.|TRBV27|14|TRBD1
CASSFGQANTEAFF
TGTGCCAGCAGTTTCGGACAGGCGAACACTGAAGCTTTCTTT
>TRBJ1-2|.|TRBV29-1|15|TRBD1
CSVEALRRQGHGYTF
TGCAGCGTTGAAGCGTTGAGGAGACAGGGCCATGGCTACACCTTC
>TRBJ2-2|.|TRBV9|14|TRBD1
CASSSNRGSGELFF
TGTGCCAGCAGCTCGAACAGGGGTTCCGGGGAGCTGTTTTTT
>TRBJ1-5|.|TRBV5-8|13|.
CASSPVSDQPQHF
TGTGCCAGCAGCCCTGTGTCTGATCAGCCCCAGCATTTT
>TRBJ2-2|.|TRBV30|15|TRBD1
CAWSRGQINTGELFF
TGTGCCTGGAGCCGGGGACAGATTAACACCGGGGAGCTGTTTTTT
>TRBJ1-4|.|TRBV7-2|15|.
CASSLFGREDEKLFF
TGTGCCAGCAGCTTATTTGGTCGAGAGGATGAAAAACTGTTTTTT
>TRBJ2-3|.|TRBV29-1|15|TRBD2
CSAQRGGTSTDTQYF
TGCAGCGCTCAGCGGGGGGGGACATCCACAGATACGCAGTATTTT
>TRBJ1-1|.|TRBV19|14|.
CASSTQGMGTEAFF
TGTGCCAGTAGCACCCAGGGGATGGGGACTGAAGCTTTCTTT
>TRBJ1-4|.|TRBV6-2/TRBV6-3|15|.
CASSDDQGRDEKLFF
TGTGCCAGCAGTGATGATCAGGGAAGAGATGAAAAACTGTTTTTT
>TRBJ1-3|few|TRBV3-1/TRBV3-2|15|.
CASREAGPQGNTIYF
TGTGCCAGCAGAGAGGCAGGGCCGCAAGGAAACACCATATATTTT
>TRBJ2-3|.|TRBV27|15|.
CASSLSFRGTDTQYF
TGTGCCAGCAGTTTATCTTTTCGAGGCACAGATACGCAGTATTTT
>TRBJ2-1|.|TRBV7-3|14|TRBD1
CASSRTGGQGEQFF
TGTGCCAGCAGCAGGACAGGGGGCCAGGGTGAGCAGTTCTTC
>TRBJ1-2|many|TRBV5-1|14|.
CASSVTGTRDGYTF
TGCGCCAGCAGCGTCACCGGGACACGGGATGGCTACACCTTC
>TRBJ2-3|.|TRBV6-2/TRBV6-3|16|TRBD2
CASSAPPSGGQDTQYF
TGTGCCAGCAGTGCCCCTCCTAGCGGGGGTCAGGATACGCAGTATTTT
>TRBJ1-1|once|TRBV30|13|.
CAWSPPWNTEAFF
TGTGCCTGGAGTCCTCCTTGGAACACTGAAGCTTTCTTT
>TRBJ2-7|.|TRBV27|14|.
CASKVYRASYEQYF
TGTGCCAGCAAAGTCTACAGAGCTTCCTACGAGCAGTACTTC
>TRBJ1-2|few|TRBV10-3|12|.
CAISPDYYGYTF
TGTGCCATCAGTCCAGATTACTATGGCTACACCTTC
>TRBJ2-3|.|TRBV30|17|TRBD2
CAWVPISGFTSTDTQYF
TGTGCCTGGGTCCCAATTAGCGGGTTCACTAGCACAGATACGCAGTATTTT
>TRBJ2-7|.|TRBV7-8|15|TRBD2
CASSRSGGLLYEQYF
TGTGCCAGCAGCCGGAGCGGGGGCTTGCTCTACGAGCAGTACTTC
>TRBJ1-3|.|TRBV12-3/TRBV12-4|13|.
CASSLSPGNTIYF
TGTGCCAGCAGTTTATCTCCTGGAAACACCATATATTTT
>TRBJ1-6|.|TRBV4-2|15|.
CASSQGRQVEWPLHF
TGTGCCAGCAGCCAAGGGCGACAGGTAGAATGGCCCCTCCACTTT
>TRBJ1-4|.|TRBV30|12|.
CAWRQTGLKLFF
TGTGCCTGGAGACAAACAGGGCTCAAACTGTTTTTT